What follows are 27 T cell receptor beta chains derived from one specimen sequenced in a study of naive and memory T cell subsets. Their antigen targets remain unknown. Both TRBC1 and TRBC2 were covered by a beta constant-region primer of two equimolar oligonucleotides. Four rounds of PCR amplified the ligated cDNA using nested alpha and beta constant-region primers plus SP2. Via MiXCR, TCRdb re-called the UMI-ligation and nested PCR reads, giving one row per CDR3 protein. The sample holds 150,000 or so distinct CDR3 sequences, approximately 22% seen once. Regarding the study as a whole: Naive repertoires, especially CD8, held a few larger clonotypes, possibly memory cells re-expressing CD45RA.

Sequences were obtained from naive CD4+ T cells from blood. The receptors here all came from a human donor in good health.

This clonotype was picked up many times. The chain combines TRBV7-8 with TRBJ2-1; D might be TRBD2 (6 bases). Trimming removed 6 bases at V and 6 bases at J, with 15 bases between. Germline V lookup: CDR1 SGHVS, CDR2 FQNEAQ. The CDR3 contains 14 residues. The CDR3 is CASRLAGLSNEQFF. The DNA of the CDR3 is TGTGCCAGCAGACTTGCGGGATTAAGCAATGAGCAGTTCTTC.

The DNA for the CDR3 is TGTGCCAGCGTGAGGACAGAGAACACCGGGGAGCTGTTTTTT. Translated: CASVRTENTGELFF. The rearrangement links TRBV6-6 to TRBJ2-2, with D possibly being TRBD1 (6 bases). CDR3 length: 14 residues. Germline lookup yields CDR1 MNHNY and CDR2 SVGAGI (reference sequence). The V end was cut by 8 bases, the J end by 1 base, with 11 bases between.

This clonotype has a handful of counts. The chain is built from TRBV24-1 and TRBJ2-1; no reliable D call. Trimming left V 6 bases short and J 1 base short, with 6 bases between. Germline CDR1 and CDR2: KGHDR and SFDVKD. This CDR3 comprises 13 residues. DNA of the CDR3: TGTGCCACCAGTAGCGCGTCCTACAATGAGCAGTTCTTC. As protein: CATSSASYNEQFF.

This clonotype was counted only a few times. The V call is TRBV6-2 or TRBV6-3, the J call TRBJ2-3; TRBD2 agrees at 8 bases. The CDR3 runs 17 residues. Germline trimming cut 6 bases from V and 0 bases from J; bases unmatched to any gene: 11. Per the germline V gene, CDR1 is MNHEY and CDR2 is SVGEGT. CDR3 protein: CASRSQPGGMSTDTQYF. In DNA, the CDR3 is TGTGCCAGCAGATCCCAGCCGGGAGGGATGAGCACAGATACGCAGTATTTT.

This clonotype has just a few counts. J is TRBJ2-2 and V is TRBV7-6; D is uncertain. Trimming stripped 5 bases from V and 5 bases from J, with 18 bases between. Germline V CDR1 and CDR2: SGHVS, FNYEAQ. This CDR3 has 16 residues. The CDR3 loop is CASSPLRELDTGELFF. DNA of the CDR3: TGTGCCAGCAGCCCTCTTAGAGAACTTGATACCGGGGAGCTGTTTTTT.

This clonotype has a handful of counts. The chain combines TRBV12-3 or TRBV12-4 with TRBJ1-3, with unresolved D. V lost 6 bases to trimming and J lost 2 bases, with 11 bases between them. The CDR3 totals 14 residues. The DNA of the CDR3 is TGTGCCAGCAGGCGTGGAGGGCCTGGAAACACCATATATTTT. Amino acid sequence: CASRRGGPGNTIYF.

This clonotype was counted a few times. This chain joins TRBV28 and TRBJ2-7, with D possibly being TRBD2 (6 bases). The length of the CDR3 is 14 residues. With 8 bases removed from V and 0 bases from J, the gap between germline ends came to 14 bases. The germline V gene has CDR1 MDHEN and CDR2 SYDVKM. The CDR3 coding sequence is TGTGCCAGCCGGGACTCCTCATTCTCCTACGAGCAGTACTTC. As protein: CASRDSSFSYEQYF. The full variable domain, in which reference TRBV28 and TRBJ2-7 provide the parts outside the CDR3, is DVKVTQSSRYLVKRTGEKVFLECVQDMDHENMFWYRQDPGLGLRLIYFSYDVKMKEKGDIPEGYSVSREKKERFSLILESASTNQTSMYLCASRDSSFSYEQYFGPGTRLTVT.

On this clonotype itself: The junction and the germline gene differ at one end; a read error may be behind it. The chain links TRBV28 to TRBJ2-2; 9 nucleotides match TRBD1. CDR1 is MDHEN and CDR2 is SYDVKM in the germline V gene. CDR3 length: 16 residues. CDR3 DNA: TGTGTCAGCAGTGCGTCGGGACAGGGGAACACCGGGGAGCTGTTTTTT. As protein: CVSSASGQGNTGELFF.

V gene TRBV5-1 combines with J gene TRBJ2-7; D perhaps matches TRBD2 (5 bases). Deletions cut 4 bases from V and 0 bases from J, with 17 bases between. There are 16 residues in the CDR3. CDR1 SGHRS and CDR2 YFSETQ come from the germline V gene. The DNA for the CDR3 is TGCGCCAGCAGCCCCCGGGATGCGGGCAGCTCCTACGAGCAGTACTTC. Translation gives CASSPRDAGSSYEQYF. Supplemented by reference TRBV5-1 and TRBJ2-7, the full variable domain reads KAGVTQTPRYLIKTRGQQVTLSCSPISGHRSVSWYQQTPGQGLQFLFEYFSETQRNKGNFPGRFSGRQFSNSRSEMNVSTLELGDSALYLCASSPRDAGSSYEQYFGPGTRLTVT.

This clonotype was detected many times. The rearrangement uses TRBV4-2 and TRBJ2-6; D unresolved. The germline gives CDR1 LGHNA, CDR2 YNFKEQ. The ends were cut back, 2 bases at V and 1 base at J, with 3 bases in the middle. This CDR3 has 14 amino acids. The CDR3 region has the DNA TGTGCCAGCAGCCAACTGTCTGGGGCCAACGTCCTGACTTTC. Its translation is CASSQLSGANVLTF.

This clonotype was found a few times. The chain links TRBV7-2 to TRBJ1-4; D is undetermined. Trimming shortened V by 4 bases and J by 0 bases, and 9 bases separated the two germline ends. The germline V gene has CDR1 SGHTA and CDR2 FQGNSA. The CDR3 length is 15 residues. The CDR3 DNA reads as TGTGCCAGCAGCTCCTCGTATGCAACTAATGAAAAACTGTTTTTT. It translates to CASSSSYATNEKLFF.

This clonotype was seen ten or more times. This chain joins TRBV15 and TRBJ2-5; perhaps TRBD2 as D (6 bases). The CDR3 consists of 15 residues. Trimming pared 1 base from V and 4 bases from J, leaving 13 bases between. Germline V gives CDR1 LNHNV, CDR2 YYDKDF (reference sequence). CDR3 nucleotide sequence: TGTGCCACCAGCAGAGGAATGCGGGAAGCAGAGACCCAGTACTTC. Amino acid sequence: CATSRGMREAETQYF.

This clonotype was seen only a few times. The chain has TRBV20-1 and TRBJ1-2; perhaps TRBD1 as D (5 bases). The CDR3 runs to 14 residues. V was pared by 1 base and J by 3 bases, with 12 bases between. CDR1 is DFQATT and CDR2 is SNEGSKA in the germline V gene (reference sequence). The DNA of the CDR3 is TGCAGTGCTAGAGTTTCCGAGGGGCACTATGGCTACACCTTC. Its translation is CSARVSEGHYGYTF.

In its sample, this clonotype was seen a few times. The gene calls are TRBV20-1 and TRBJ1-5; no clear D gene. Germline CDR1 DFQATT, CDR2 SNEGSKA (reference sequence). V lost 0 bases and J 1 base, leaving 10 bases between the germline ends. The CDR3 extends over 15 amino acids. The chain's CDR3 is CSAREAGTSNQPQHF. The DNA of the CDR3 is TGCAGTGCTAGAGAGGCGGGAACGAGCAATCAGCCCCAGCATTTT.

This clonotype has ten or more counts. This chain joins TRBV29-1 and TRBJ2-3; D gene uncertain. The CDR3 is 12 residues long. V was trimmed by 3 bases and J by 0 bases, leaving 4 bases between them. The germline V gene has CDR1 SQVTM and CDR2 ANQGSEA. This chain's CDR3 is CSVDYSTDTQYF. CDR3 nucleotide sequence: TGCAGCGTTGACTACAGCACAGATACGCAGTATTTT.

The CDR3 loop is CASSLGGRRLAKNIQYF. In DNA, the CDR3 is TGTGCCAGCAGCTTGGGTGGACGGAGACTAGCCAAAAACATTCAGTACTTC. The J gene is TRBJ2-4, the V gene TRBV5-6, with D uncertain. This CDR3 contains 17 residues. V shed 0 bases and J shed 0 bases, with 13 bases lying between them. CDR1 is SGHDT, CDR2 YYEEEE, per germline.

The chain is built from TRBV12-3 or TRBV12-4 and TRBJ2-3; 9 bases line up with TRBD2. This CDR3 contains 16 residues. With 5 bases clipped from V and 2 bases from J, the junction kept 8 bases outside the gene matches. The CDR3: CASSLPTSGYTDTQYF. The CDR3, as DNA: TGTGCCAGCAGTCTACCGACTAGCGGATACACAGATACGCAGTATTTT.

The chain combines TRBV7-2 with TRBJ2-3, with 8 nucleotides matching TRBD1. Germline CDR1 SGHTA, CDR2 FQGNSA. V shed 4 bases and J 1 base; nucleotides not matched to a gene: 10. The CDR3 is made up of 17 amino acids. The CDR3 coding sequence is TGTGCCAGCAGCTCGTCAGGGGGCATCGTGGGCACAGATACGCAGTATTTT. Amino acid sequence: CASSSSGGIVGTDTQYF.

This clonotype came up a few times. The CDR3 DNA sequence: TGTGCCAGCAGCCAAGGGTCACAGGGGGCCTACAATGAGCAGTTCTTC. As protein: CASSQGSQGAYNEQFF. This chain uses TRBV4-2 with TRBJ2-1; 8 bases agree with TRBD1. Looked up from germline, CDR1 is LGHNA and CDR2 is YNFKEQ. V trimming: 1 base; J trimming: 2 bases; junction bases outside the gene matches: 4. This CDR3 spans 16 amino acids.

A note on this clonotype: This may be a read error: a much more frequent sequence differs by one nucleotide. V usage is TRBV7-9 and J usage is TRBJ2-6, with 8 bases that match TRBD1. The CDR3 loop spans 17 amino acids. Germline lookup yields CDR1 SEHNR and CDR2 FQNEAQ (reference sequence). The CDR3 spells CANSLGQGRSGANVLTF. CDR3 coding DNA: TGTGCCAACAGCTTAGGACAGGGAAGGTCTGGGGCCAACGTCCTGACTTTC.

This clonotype was observed at least ten times. This chain links TRBV20-1 with TRBJ2-7; 11 positions match TRBD2. V gave up 0 bases and J gave up 2 bases; unmatched junction bases: 0. CDR3 length equals 14 residues. Germline V gene data show CDR1 as DFQATT and CDR2 as SNEGSKA (reference sequence). CDR3 protein: CSARETSGTYEQYF. The DNA of the CDR3 is TGCAGTGCTAGAGAGACTAGCGGGACCTACGAGCAGTACTTC.

This clonotype was seen more than once but under ten times. The rearrangement links TRBV5-1 to TRBJ2-7; possibly TRBD1 or TRBD2 for D (5 bases each). Germline V CDR1 and CDR2: SGHRS, YFSETQ. V was cut by 2 bases and J by 5 bases, with 14 bases left in between. The CDR3 totals 14 residues. The CDR3 loop reads CASSFPGRTNEQYF. In DNA, the CDR3 is TGCGCCAGCAGCTTCCCGGGACGAACCAACGAGCAGTACTTC.

V and J are TRBV5-1 and TRBJ2-3, with D unresolved. Germline CDR1 is SGHRS and CDR2 is YFSETQ. The CDR3 has 13 amino acids. The ends were cut back, 7 bases at V and 3 bases at J, with 12 bases in the middle. The CDR3 is CASERVGTDTQYF. The CDR3 DNA reads as TGCGCCAGCGAGCGTGTCGGAACAGATACGCAGTATTTT.

The rearrangement uses TRBV6-2 or TRBV6-3 and TRBJ2-3; maybe TRBD2 (5 bases). V was pared by 5 bases and J by 0 bases, with 18 bases between. The CDR3 is 17 residues long. The V gene's germline CDR1 is MNHEY and CDR2 SVGEGT. The CDR3 DNA sequence: TGTGCCAGCAGTCCCCTTCGGCAGCGGAGAAGCACAGATACGCAGTATTTT. It specifies CASSPLRQRRSTDTQYF.

This clonotype was counted between two and nine times. The J gene is TRBJ2-7, the V gene TRBV28, with D maybe TRBD2 (5 bases). The length of the CDR3 is 16 residues. With 5 bases removed from V and 0 bases from J, the gap between germline ends came to 17 bases. Germline V gene sequence: CDR1 MDHEN, CDR2 SYDVKM. For the CDR3, the DNA is TGTGCCAGCAGTCCCGCCGCGGCTAGCAGCTCCTACGAGCAGTACTTC. Its translation: CASSPAAASSSYEQYF.

There are many counts of this clonotype. The chain combines TRBV12-3 or TRBV12-4 with TRBJ2-5; D ambiguous. Trimming removed 1 base from V and 2 bases from J, with 5 bases in between. This CDR3 has 13 residues. The CDR3 nucleotides read TGTGCCAGCAGTTTAGGTCAACAAGAGACCCAGTACTTC. Protein product: CASSLGQQETQYF.

This clonotype was seen only a few times. The CDR3 sequence is CASSQLNRGSAGNTIYF. The CDR3 DNA reads as TGTGCCAGTAGCCAACTGAACAGGGGTTCTGCTGGAAACACCATATATTTT. The chain carries TRBV19 and TRBJ1-3; 7 nucleotides align to TRBD1. The CDR3 has 17 amino acids. CDR1 LNHDA and CDR2 SQIVND come from the germline V gene (reference sequence). Trimming at V came to 6 bases and at J to 2 bases, leaving 13 bases not matched to a gene.